These 26 T cell receptor beta chains came from one sample sequenced in a study of blood T cell repertoires in COVID-19. Clones were read by immunoSEQ multiplex PCR, and TCRdb kept only the in-frame ones, dropping some. The repertoire holds 150,000 to 200,000 clones, with less than 90% as singletons. Sequencing input: PBMCs or T cells enriched from blood (not recorded which). The receptors derive from a young woman who had been exposed to COVID-19.

This clone was seen only a few times. This chain joins TRBV4-3 and TRBJ1-1, with 7 nucleotides matching TRBD1. Germline-derived CDR1 and CDR2 are LGHNA and YSLEER. The CDR3 has 13 amino acids. Losses at the gene ends were 2 bases for V and 8 bases for J; bases not matched to a gene: 5. The CDR3 DNA sequence: TGCGCCAGCAGCCAAACACAGGGGAGGGAAGCTTTCTTT. Amino acid sequence: CASSQTQGREAFF.

CDR3 sequence reads: CASSLAGSREGTEAFF. The CDR3 coding sequence is TGTGCCAGCAGTTTAGCCGGGTCCCGCGAGGGCACTGAAGCTTTCTTT. The chain joins TRBV3-1 (or the pseudogene TRBV3-2) to TRBJ1-1; no clear D. The germline V gene encodes CDR1 LGHDT and CDR2 YNNKEL (reference sequence). The CDR3 consists of 16 residues. The V gene lost 6 bases and the J gene lost 4 bases, with 21 bases spanning the gap.

The J gene is TRBJ1-2, the V gene TRBV5-4; 9 bases align to TRBD1. V lost 4 bases and J lost 5; bases outside the gene matches: 6. The length of the CDR3 is 14 residues. Per germline, CDR1 SGHNT and CDR2 YYREEE (reference sequence). This chain's CDR3 is CASSPTGGFYGYTF. CDR3 DNA: TGTGCCAGCAGCCCCACAGGGGGCTTTTATGGCTACACCTTC.

The gene calls are TRBV5-5 and TRBJ2-1; D unresolved. This CDR3 is 11 amino acids long. The germline CDR1 and CDR2 sequences are SGHKS and YYEKEE (reference sequence). The V gene lost 3 bases and the J gene lost 4 bases, with 2 bases spanning the gap. Written as DNA, the CDR3 is TGTGCCAGCAGCTCATACAATGAGCAGTTCTTC. Its protein is CASSSYNEQFF.

V is TRBV9 and J is TRBJ2-1; 8 bases are a match to TRBD1. The trim removed 3 bases at V and 6 bases at J, leaving 8 bases unmatched. This CDR3 is 15 amino acids long. Per the germline V gene, CDR1 is SGDLS and CDR2 is YYNGEE. The CDR3 is CASSASGGFSNEQFF. CDR3 bases: TGTGCCAGCAGCGCATCAGGGGGCTTTAGCAATGAGCAGTTCTTC.

The rearrangement uses TRBV7-9 and TRBJ2-1; possible D gene TRBD1, 5 bases. The CDR3 loop spans 11 amino acids. Germline V gene lookup returns CDR1 SEHNR and CDR2 FQNEAQ (reference sequence). Trimming took off 3 bases at V and 13 bases at J, with 10 bases between the two ends. Here the CDR3 reads CASSFSDIQFF. In DNA, the CDR3 is TGTGCCAGCAGCTTTTCGGACATCCAGTTCTTC.

The J gene is TRBJ1-1, the V gene TRBV29-1; D unresolved. With 4 bases removed from V and 7 bases from J, the gap between germline ends came to 19 bases. CDR3 size: 14 residues. Germline assignment: CDR1 SQVTM and CDR2 ANQGSEA. The DNA of the CDR3 is TGCAGCGTTGCGGGAAGACAAGCACAAATTGAAGCTTTCTTT. Protein: CSVAGRQAQIEAFF.

This rearrangement joins TRBV10-2 to TRBJ2-7, with 9 positions matching TRBD1. Germline V CDR1 and CDR2: WSHSY, SAAADI. The CDR3 is 17 residues long. V dropped 4 bases and J dropped 5; count of bases not matched to a gene: 15. Here the CDR3 reads CASSVSSMGQGFNEQYF. DNA of the CDR3: TGCGCCAGCAGTGTTTCGAGTATGGGACAGGGTTTCAACGAGCAGTACTTC.

The V and J genes are TRBV6-2 or TRBV6-3 and TRBJ2-3, with D maybe TRBD1 (6 bases). Germline values: CDR1 MNHEY, CDR2 SVGEGT. Deletions cut 6 bases from V and 6 bases from J, with 7 bases between. This CDR3 is 11 amino acids long. The DNA for the CDR3 is TGTGCCAGCAGCCAGGGGGATACGCAGTATTTT. It encodes CASSQGDTQYF.

This rearrangement joins TRBV24-1 to TRBJ2-3; possible D gene TRBD1, 5 bases. V lost 6 bases and J 4 bases, leaving 10 bases between the germline ends. The germline CDR1 and CDR2 sequences are KGHDR and SFDVKD. The CDR3 has 13 residues. In nucleotides, the CDR3 is TGTGCCACCAGTCTAGGGGCTTCAGATACGCAGTATTTT. Translated, it gives CATSLGASDTQYF.

This chain uses TRBV7-9 with TRBJ2-1; 9 bases align to TRBD2. The ends lost 2 bases at V and 2 bases at J; junction bases unmatched: 13. Per germline, CDR1 SEHNR and CDR2 FQNEAQ (reference sequence). This CDR3 region has 19 residues. CDR3: CASSLIGGGADGAYNEQFF. The CDR3 region has the DNA TGTGCCAGCAGCTTAATAGGCGGGGGGGCCGATGGAGCCTACAATGAGCAGTTCTTC. The complete variable domain, with remaining parts taken from reference TRBV7-9 and TRBJ2-1, reads DTGVSQNPRHKITKRGQNVTFRCDPISEHNRLYWYRQTLGQGPEFLTYFQNEAQLEKSRLLSDRFSAERPKGSFSTLEIQRTEQGDSAMYLCASSLIGGGADGAYNEQFFGPGTRLTVL.

The rearrangement joins TRBV13 to TRBJ1-6; the match to TRBD1 covers 10 bases. The germline gives CDR1 PRHDT, CDR2 FYEKMQ (reference sequence). CDR3 size: 16 residues. Losses at the gene ends were 0 bases for V and 7 bases for J; bases not matched to a gene: 3. Here the CDR3 DNA reads TGTGCCAGCAGCTTAGGGGGACAGGGGAGAAATTCACCCCTCCACTTT. This sequence encodes CASSLGGQGRNSPLHF.

The chain uses TRBV11-2 and TRBJ1-1, with D possibly TRBD1 on 6 matching bases. The CDR3 totals 14 residues. CDR1 SGHAT and CDR2 FQNNGV come from the germline V gene. With 4 bases removed from V and 5 bases from J, the gap between germline ends came to 14 bases. The CDR3 DNA reads as TGTGCCAGCAGCTCGTCCTACAGGGCGACTGAAGCTTTCTTT. Encoded protein: CASSSSYRATEAFF. Based on the CDR3 plus reference TRBV11-2 and TRBJ1-1, the full variable domain is EAGVAQSPRYKIIEKRQSVAFWCNPISGHATLYWYQQILGQGPKLLIQFQNNGVVDDSQLPKDRFSAERLKGVDSTLKIQPAKLEDSAVYLCASSSSYRATEAFFGQGTRLTVV.

This clone has just a few counts. The chain employs TRBV19 and TRBJ1-5, with D hard to call. From germline, CDR1 is LNHDA and CDR2 SQIVND (reference sequence). Trimming took off 5 bases at V and 6 bases at J, with 17 bases between the two ends. CDR3 length: 15 residues. CDR3 sequence reads: CASSPAAAARQPQHF. The CDR3, as DNA: TGTGCCAGTAGTCCCGCGGCGGCGGCCCGTCAGCCCCAGCATTTT.

The chain couples TRBV11-2 to TRBJ1-4, with TRBD1 as a possible D gene (6 bases). CDR3 length: 15 residues. V shed 8 bases and J shed 7 bases, with 20 bases lying between them. Germline V gene lookup returns CDR1 SGHAT and CDR2 FQNNGV. The CDR3 DNA reads as TGTGCCAGCGCGGCCCTCAGAGGGGGTCTTGAAAAACTGTTTTTT. Translated, it gives CASAALRGGLEKLFF.

The chain combines TRBV5-1 with TRBJ1-1, with 7 positions matching TRBD1. This CDR3 has 15 residues. V shed 3 bases and J 10 bases; nucleotides not matched to a gene: 15. Germline CDR1 SGHRS, CDR2 YFSETQ. CDR3 region: CASSSLTGSQAGAFF. The CDR3 coding sequence is TGCGCCAGCAGCTCGTTGACAGGGTCCCAGGCTGGAGCTTTCTTT.

The gene calls are TRBV7-6 and TRBJ2-7, with 9 bases that match TRBD1. The ends lost 6 bases at V and 5 bases at J; junction bases unmatched: 11. The germline V gene encodes CDR1 SGHVS and CDR2 FNYEAQ. The CDR3 runs to 15 residues. The DNA of the CDR3 is TGTGCCAGCAGTGGTACGGGACAGGGTTCCCACGAGCAGTACTTC. This gives the protein CASSGTGQGSHEQYF.

This chain connects TRBV7-3 to TRBJ1-2; 7 nucleotides agree with TRBD1. After removal of 5 bases from V and 0 bases from J, the junction contained 6 bases not matched to a gene. The CDR3 extends over 15 amino acids. The V gene's germline CDR1 is SGHTA and CDR2 FQGTGA. CDR3: CASSADRVANYGYTF. The CDR3 DNA reads TGTGCCAGCAGCGCAGACAGGGTCGCTAACTATGGCTACACCTTC.

This chain joins TRBV5-1 and TRBJ2-2, with 8 bases lining up with TRBD2. J gave up 7 bases and V 4 bases, and 21 bases lay outside the gene matches. The CDR3 contains 19 residues. Germline V CDR1 and CDR2: SGHRS, YFSETQ. The CDR3 loop reads CASSRYLGTSKFRIGELFF. DNA for the CDR3: TGCGCCAGCAGCCGATACCTGGGGACTAGTAAGTTTCGCATCGGGGAGCTGTTTTTT.

This chain joins TRBV6-5 and TRBJ1-5; 9 bases match TRBD1. This CDR3 has 15 amino acids. Per germline, CDR1 MNHEY and CDR2 SVGAGI. Trimming at V came to 8 bases and at J to 5 bases, leaving 10 bases not matched to a gene. The CDR3 sequence is CASGARDRVDQPQHF. The CDR3, as DNA: TGTGCCAGCGGGGCCCGGGACAGGGTGGATCAGCCCCAGCATTTT.

This chain uses TRBV5-1 with TRBJ2-7; TRBD2 is a possible D gene (7 bases). Per the germline V gene, CDR1 is SGHRS and CDR2 is YFSETQ. V was clipped by 0 bases and J by 4 bases, with 11 bases between them. The CDR3 is 14 residues long. CDR3 bases: TGCGCCAGCAGCTTGGAGGGGGGGCTATACGAGCAGTACTTC. Translating gives CASSLEGGLYEQYF.

The sample holds a few counts of this clone. The rearrangement uses TRBV2 and TRBJ1-1; D is possibly TRBD1 (6 bases). V gave up 9 bases and J gave up 6 bases, with 23 bases separating them. Germline CDR1 and CDR2: SNHLY and FYNNEI. The CDR3 consists of 15 residues. The CDR3 DNA follows: TGTGCCAGTCTACAGGGTAAGGGGTTCACCGCTGAAGCTTTCTTT. It specifies CASLQGKGFTAEAFF. The variable domain in full, with the rest retrieved from reference TRBV2 and TRBJ1-1, is EPEVTQTPSHQVTQMGQEVILRCVPISNHLYFYWYRQILGQKVEFLVSFYNNEISEKSEIFDDQFSVERPDGSNFTLKIRSTKLEDSAMYFCASLQGKGFTAEAFFGQGTRLTVV.

The chain has TRBV9 and TRBJ1-1; D not resolved. Germline CDR1 is SGDLS and CDR2 is YYNGEE. The CDR3 contains 12 residues. Trimming pared 2 bases from V and 10 bases from J, leaving 12 bases between. CDR3 loop: CASSVGVSGAFF. The CDR3 coding sequence is TGTGCCAGCAGCGTCGGGGTCTCCGGAGCTTTCTTT.

The chain combines TRBV3-1 (or the pseudogene TRBV3-2) with TRBJ2-7, with D possibly being TRBD2 (6 bases). The CDR3 is made up of 14 amino acids. V was clipped by 3 bases and J by 5 bases, with 14 bases between them. Germline values: CDR1 LGHDT, CDR2 YNNKEL (reference sequence). The CDR3 loop reads CASSHQLAANEQYF. CDR3 in DNA: TGTGCCAGCAGCCATCAGTTAGCGGCTAACGAGCAGTACTTC.

V is TRBV9 and J is TRBJ1-4; D call uncertain. Germline V gene data show CDR1 as SGDLS and CDR2 as YYNGEE. This CDR3 spans 12 amino acids. The V end lost 5 bases, the J end lost 8 bases, and 10 bases lay between the germline ends. CDR3 bases: TGTGCCAGCAGTTCTGATACAGAAAAACTGTTTTTT. It specifies CASSSDTEKLFF.

For this clone: The same CDR3 arises from other DNA sequences in this sample as well. This chain connects TRBV18 to TRBJ2-7; no reliable D call. Trimming left V 3 bases short and J 1 base short, with 4 bases between. Germline V gives CDR1 KGHSH, CDR2 LQKENI. The CDR3 sequence is 12 residues long. The CDR3 DNA reads TGTGCCAGCTCACCGGAGTCCTACGAGCAGTACTTC. It translates to CASSPESYEQYF.